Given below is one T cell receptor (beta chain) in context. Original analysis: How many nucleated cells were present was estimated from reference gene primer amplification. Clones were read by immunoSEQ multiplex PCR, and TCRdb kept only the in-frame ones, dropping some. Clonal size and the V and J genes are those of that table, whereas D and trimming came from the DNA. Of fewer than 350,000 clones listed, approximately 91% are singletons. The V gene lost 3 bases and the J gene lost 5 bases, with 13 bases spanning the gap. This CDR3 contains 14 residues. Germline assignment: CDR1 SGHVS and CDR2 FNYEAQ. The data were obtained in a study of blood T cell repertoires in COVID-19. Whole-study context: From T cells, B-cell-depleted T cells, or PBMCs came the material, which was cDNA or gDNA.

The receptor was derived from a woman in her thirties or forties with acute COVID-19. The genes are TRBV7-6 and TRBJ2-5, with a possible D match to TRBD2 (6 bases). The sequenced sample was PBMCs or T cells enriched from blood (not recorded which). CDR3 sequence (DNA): TGTGCCAGCAGCTTGTGGCAGGAGGGGGAGACCCAGTACTTC. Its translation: CASSLWQEGETQYF.